The source of this T cell receptor beta chain is a study of T cell responses to AZD1222 COVID-19 vaccine. Study as a whole: Recipients boosted at about 4 weeks or about 12 weeks are pooled. Whole-study results and caveats: White British donors predominated, females outnumbered males, and clonal diversity was possibly underestimated.

Data came from immunoSEQ multiplex PCR; TCRdb stores just in-frame clones and leaves some out. The sample holds under 85,000 clones; about 90% are singletons and the top ten take 24%. Germline V gives CDR1 SEHNR, CDR2 FQNEAQ (reference sequence). This CDR3 contains 15 residues. Deletions cut 1 base from V and 7 bases from J, with 13 bases between. Remarks on this clone: Its antigen is still unknown.

This specimen consisted of peripheral blood, obtained on day 0 of AZD1222 vaccination. The chain has TRBV7-9 and TRBJ1-4, with D unresolved. The source is an adult in good health. CDR3 sequence reads: CASSLVFGRSEKLFF. The CDR3 DNA follows: TGTGCCAGCAGCTTAGTGTTTGGGAGGAGTGAAAAACTGTTTTTT.